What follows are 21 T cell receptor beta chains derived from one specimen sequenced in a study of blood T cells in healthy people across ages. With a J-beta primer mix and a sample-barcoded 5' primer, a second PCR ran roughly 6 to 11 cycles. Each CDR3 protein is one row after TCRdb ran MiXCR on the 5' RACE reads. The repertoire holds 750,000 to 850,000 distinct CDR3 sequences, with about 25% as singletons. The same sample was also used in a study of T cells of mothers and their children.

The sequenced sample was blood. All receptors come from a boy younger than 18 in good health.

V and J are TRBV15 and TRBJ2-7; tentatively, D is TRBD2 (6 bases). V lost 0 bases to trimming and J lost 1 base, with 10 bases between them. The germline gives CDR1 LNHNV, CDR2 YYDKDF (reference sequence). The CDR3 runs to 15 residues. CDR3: CATSRDLGGSYEQYF. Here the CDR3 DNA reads TGTGCCACCAGCAGAGATCTGGGGGGATCCTACGAGCAGTACTTC.

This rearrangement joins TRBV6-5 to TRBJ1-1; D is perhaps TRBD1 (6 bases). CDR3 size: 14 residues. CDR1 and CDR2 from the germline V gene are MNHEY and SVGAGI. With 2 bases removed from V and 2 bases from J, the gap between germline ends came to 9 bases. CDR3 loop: CASSYAGENTEAFF. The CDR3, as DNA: TGTGCCAGCAGTTACGCAGGGGAAAACACTGAAGCTTTCTTT.

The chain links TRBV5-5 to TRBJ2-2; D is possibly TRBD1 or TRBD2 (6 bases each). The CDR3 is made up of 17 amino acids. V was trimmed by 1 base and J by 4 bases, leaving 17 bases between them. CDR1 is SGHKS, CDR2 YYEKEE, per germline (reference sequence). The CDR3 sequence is CASSLSPSGAGTGELFF. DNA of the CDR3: TGTGCCAGCAGCTTGTCGCCTTCGGGGGCAGGCACCGGGGAGCTGTTTTTT.

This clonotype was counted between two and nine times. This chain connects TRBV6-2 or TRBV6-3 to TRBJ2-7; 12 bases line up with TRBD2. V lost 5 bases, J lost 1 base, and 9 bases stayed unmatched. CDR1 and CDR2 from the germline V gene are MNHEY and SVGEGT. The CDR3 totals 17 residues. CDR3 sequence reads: CASSVLPLAGGSYEQYF. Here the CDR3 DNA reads TGTGCCAGCAGTGTCCTTCCACTAGCGGGGGGTTCCTACGAGCAGTACTTC.

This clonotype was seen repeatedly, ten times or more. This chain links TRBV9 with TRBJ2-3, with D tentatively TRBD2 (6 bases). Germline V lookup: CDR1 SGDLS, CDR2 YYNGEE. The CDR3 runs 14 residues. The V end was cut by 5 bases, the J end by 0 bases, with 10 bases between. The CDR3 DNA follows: TGTGCCAGCAGTGTTAGCGGAAGCACAGATACGCAGTATTTT. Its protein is CASSVSGSTDTQYF.

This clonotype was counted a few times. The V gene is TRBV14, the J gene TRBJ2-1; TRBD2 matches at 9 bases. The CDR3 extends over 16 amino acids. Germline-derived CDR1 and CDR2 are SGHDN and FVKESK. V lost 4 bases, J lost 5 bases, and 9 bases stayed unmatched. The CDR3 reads CASSPLAGDGDNEQFF. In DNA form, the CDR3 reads TGTGCCAGCAGCCCATTAGCGGGAGACGGCGACAATGAGCAGTTCTTC.

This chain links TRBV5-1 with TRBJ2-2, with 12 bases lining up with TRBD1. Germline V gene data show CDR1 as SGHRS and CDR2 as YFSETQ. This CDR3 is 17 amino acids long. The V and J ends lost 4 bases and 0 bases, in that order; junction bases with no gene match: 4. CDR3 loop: CASSGGTGGPNTGELFF. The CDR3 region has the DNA TGCGCCAGCAGCGGTGGGACAGGGGGCCCGAACACCGGGGAGCTGTTTTTT.

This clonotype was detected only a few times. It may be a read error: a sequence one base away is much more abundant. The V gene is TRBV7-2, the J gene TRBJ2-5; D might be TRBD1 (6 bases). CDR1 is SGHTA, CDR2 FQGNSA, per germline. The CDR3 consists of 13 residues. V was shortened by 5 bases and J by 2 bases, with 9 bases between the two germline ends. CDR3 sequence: CASSIGQQETQYF. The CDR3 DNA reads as TGTGCCAGCAGCATAGGACAGCAAGAGACCCAGTACTTC.

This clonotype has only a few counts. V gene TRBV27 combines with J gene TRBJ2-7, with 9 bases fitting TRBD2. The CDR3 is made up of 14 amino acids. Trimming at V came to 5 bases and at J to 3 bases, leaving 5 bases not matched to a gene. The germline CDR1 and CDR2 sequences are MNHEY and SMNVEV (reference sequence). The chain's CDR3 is CASSRAGGNYEQYF. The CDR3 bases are TGTGCCAGCAGTCGGGCGGGAGGGAACTACGAGCAGTACTTC.

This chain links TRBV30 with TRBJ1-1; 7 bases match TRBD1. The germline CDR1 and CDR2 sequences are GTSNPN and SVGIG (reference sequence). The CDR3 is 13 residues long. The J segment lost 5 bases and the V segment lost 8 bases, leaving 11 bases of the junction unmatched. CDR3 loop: CARGEGASTEAFF. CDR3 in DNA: TGTGCCCGGGGGGAGGGGGCATCTACTGAAGCTTTCTTT.

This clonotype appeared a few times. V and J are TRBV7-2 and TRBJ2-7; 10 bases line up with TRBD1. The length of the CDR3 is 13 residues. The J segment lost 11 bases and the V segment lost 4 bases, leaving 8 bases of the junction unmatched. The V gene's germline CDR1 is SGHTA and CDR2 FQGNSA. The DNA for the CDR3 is TGTGCCAGCAGCTATAGACAGGGGGCATGGGAGTACTTC. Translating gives CASSYRQGAWEYF.

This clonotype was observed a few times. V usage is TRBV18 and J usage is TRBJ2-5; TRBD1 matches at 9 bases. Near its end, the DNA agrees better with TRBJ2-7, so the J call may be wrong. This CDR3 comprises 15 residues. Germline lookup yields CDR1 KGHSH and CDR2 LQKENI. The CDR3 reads CASSPPGQGTYEQYF. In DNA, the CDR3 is TGTGCCAGCTCACCACCGGGACAGGGAACCTACGAGCAGTACTTC.

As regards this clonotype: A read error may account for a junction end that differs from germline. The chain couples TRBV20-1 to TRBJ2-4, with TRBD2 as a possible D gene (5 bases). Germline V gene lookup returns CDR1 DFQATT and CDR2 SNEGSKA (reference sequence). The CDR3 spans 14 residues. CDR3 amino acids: CSTSRTPAKNIQYF. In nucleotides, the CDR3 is TGCAGTACTAGTAGGACTCCAGCCAAAAACATTCAGTACTTC.

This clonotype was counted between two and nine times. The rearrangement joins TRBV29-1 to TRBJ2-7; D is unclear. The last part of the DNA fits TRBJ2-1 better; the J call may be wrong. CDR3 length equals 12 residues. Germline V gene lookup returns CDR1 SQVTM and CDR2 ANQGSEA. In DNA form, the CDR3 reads TGCAGCGTTCTCGGTAGTTTCAATGAGCAGTTCTTC. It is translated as CSVLGSFNEQFF.

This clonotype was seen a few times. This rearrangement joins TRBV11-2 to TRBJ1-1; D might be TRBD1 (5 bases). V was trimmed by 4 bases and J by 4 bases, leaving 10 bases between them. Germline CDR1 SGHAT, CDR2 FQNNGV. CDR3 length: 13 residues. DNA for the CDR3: TGTGCCAGCAGCTCCGGGGCGGGCACTGAAGCTTTCTTT. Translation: CASSSGAGTEAFF.

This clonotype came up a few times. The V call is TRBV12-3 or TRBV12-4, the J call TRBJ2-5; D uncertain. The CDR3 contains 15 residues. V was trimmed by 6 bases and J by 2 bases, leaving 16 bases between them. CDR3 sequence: CASSPTAINQETQYF. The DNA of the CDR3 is TGTGCCAGCAGCCCCACGGCGATAAATCAAGAGACCCAGTACTTC.

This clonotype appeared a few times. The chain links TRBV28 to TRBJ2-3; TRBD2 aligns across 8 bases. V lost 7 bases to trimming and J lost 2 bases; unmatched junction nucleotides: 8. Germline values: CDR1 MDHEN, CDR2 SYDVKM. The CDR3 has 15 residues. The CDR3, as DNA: TGTGCCAGCAATCCGGGACTAGTACTCACAGATACGCAGTATTTT. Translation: CASNPGLVLTDTQYF.

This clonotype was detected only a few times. As DNA, the CDR3 is TGCAGTGCTAGGGATACCCGCTCCTACGAGCAGTACTTC. Amino acids: CSARDTRSYEQYF. This chain connects TRBV20-1 to TRBJ2-7; unclear D gene. Germline V gene sequence: CDR1 DFQATT, CDR2 SNEGSKA (reference sequence). CDR3 length: 13 amino acids. Trimming took off 3 bases at V and 0 bases at J, with 9 bases between the two ends.

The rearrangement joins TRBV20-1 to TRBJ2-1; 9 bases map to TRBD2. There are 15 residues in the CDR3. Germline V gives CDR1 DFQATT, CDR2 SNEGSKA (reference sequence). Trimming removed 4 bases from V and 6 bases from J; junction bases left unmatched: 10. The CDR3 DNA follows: TGCAGTGCTAAGGGGCTAGCGGGATTTGTCAATGAGCAGTTCTTC. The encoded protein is CSAKGLAGFVNEQFF.

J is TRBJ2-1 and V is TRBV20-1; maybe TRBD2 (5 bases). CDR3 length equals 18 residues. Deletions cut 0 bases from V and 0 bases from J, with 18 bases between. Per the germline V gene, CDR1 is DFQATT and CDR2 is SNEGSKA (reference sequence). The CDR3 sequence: CSARDTFSSVSSYNEQFF. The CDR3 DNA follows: TGCAGTGCTAGAGATACTTTTAGTAGCGTAAGCTCCTACAATGAGCAGTTCTTC.

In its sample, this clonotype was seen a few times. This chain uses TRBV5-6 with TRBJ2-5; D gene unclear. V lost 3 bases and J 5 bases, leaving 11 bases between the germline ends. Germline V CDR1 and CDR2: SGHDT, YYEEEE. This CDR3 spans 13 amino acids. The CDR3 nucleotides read TGTGCCAGCAGCTCCCGACTGATTGAGACCCAGTACTTC. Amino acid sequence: CASSSRLIETQYF.